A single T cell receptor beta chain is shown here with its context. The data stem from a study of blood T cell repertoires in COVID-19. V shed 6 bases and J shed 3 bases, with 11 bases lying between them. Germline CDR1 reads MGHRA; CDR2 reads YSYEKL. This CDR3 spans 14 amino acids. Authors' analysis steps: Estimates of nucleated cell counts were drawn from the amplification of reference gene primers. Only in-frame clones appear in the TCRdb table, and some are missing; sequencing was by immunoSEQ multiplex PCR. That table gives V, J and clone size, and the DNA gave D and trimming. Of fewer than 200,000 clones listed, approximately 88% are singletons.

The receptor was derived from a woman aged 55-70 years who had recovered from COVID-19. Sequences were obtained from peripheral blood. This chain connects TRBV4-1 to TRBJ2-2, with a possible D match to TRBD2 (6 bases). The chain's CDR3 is CASRPWDYTGELFF. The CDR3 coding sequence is TGCGCCAGCAGACCCTGGGACTACACCGGGGAGCTGTTTTTT.